Shown below are 14 T cell receptor beta chains from a single sample sequenced in a study of control samples from healthy donors and cancer patients. TCRdb's table, derived via immunoSEQ multiplex PCR, lists solely in-frame clones and lacks some. The repertoire consists of roughly 29,000 clones, with 70% to 85% occurring once and the leading ten covering around 20%. Material for sequencing was PBMCs. The receptors derive from a man in his fifties or sixties with head and neck cancer.

The chain couples TRBV28 to TRBJ2-7; D is unclear. CDR1 and CDR2 from the germline V gene are MDHEN and SYDVKM. V shed 3 bases and J shed 3 bases, with 12 bases lying between them. The CDR3 is 14 residues long. The CDR3 here is CASSLNVYGYEQYF. As DNA, the CDR3 is TGTGCCAGCAGTTTGAACGTCTACGGCTACGAGCAGTACTTC.

The chain links TRBV7-8 to TRBJ2-3; D possibly uses TRBD1 or TRBD2 (5 bases each). The CDR3 length is 15 residues. V was shortened by 5 bases and J by 1 base, with 13 bases between the two germline ends. Germline V CDR1 and CDR2: SGHVS, FQNEAQ. In DNA form, the CDR3 reads TGTGCCAGCAGCGAGGGGTTGACAGGCACAGATACGCAGTATTTT. Its translation: CASSEGLTGTDTQYF.

V is TRBV6-5 and J is TRBJ1-3, with D possibly being TRBD1 (5 bases). Per germline, CDR1 MNHEY and CDR2 SVGAGI. The CDR3 loop spans 14 amino acids. V shed 2 bases and J shed 3 bases, with 8 bases lying between them. CDR3 in DNA: TGTGCCAGCAGTTACAGGGGAGATGGAAACACCATATATTTT. Translating it yields CASSYRGDGNTIYF.

V usage is TRBV10-3 and J usage is TRBJ1-1; tentative D call: TRBD1 (6 bases). The CDR3 is 12 residues long. Trimming removed 7 bases from V and 6 bases from J, with 12 bases in between. Germline CDR1 ENHRY, CDR2 SYGVKD. The CDR3 coding sequence is TGTGCCATCACCGAAGGGGGGGCTGAAGCTTTCTTT. The encoded protein is CAITEGGAEAFF.

The chain links TRBV27 to TRBJ2-1, with 8 bases identical to TRBD2. The CDR3 spans 14 residues. CDR1 and CDR2 (germline): MNHEY, SMNVEV (reference sequence). With V trimmed by 6 bases and J by 2 bases, 3 bases remained unmatched. CDR3: CASSLAGPYNEQFF. DNA for the CDR3: TGTGCCAGCAGCCTAGCGGGTCCCTACAATGAGCAGTTCTTC.

In DNA, the CDR3 is TGCGCCAGCAGCCAAGAGAGTCGGGTTATAACTGAAGCTTTCTTT. Its protein product is CASSQESRVITEAFF. This chain connects TRBV4-1 to TRBJ1-1; D remains unclear. V lost 0 bases and J lost 5, with 13 bases in between. The CDR3 loop spans 15 amino acids. CDR1 is MGHRA and CDR2 is YSYEKL in the germline V gene.

The chain recombines TRBV6-1 with TRBJ2-4; TRBD1 might be the D (6 bases). Germline assignment: CDR1 MNHNS and CDR2 SASEGT. CDR3 length: 15 amino acids. Deletions cut 1 base from V and 0 bases from J, with 7 bases between. For the CDR3, the DNA is TGTGCCAGCAGTGAAGAGGACAGAGCCAAAAACATTCAGTACTTC. This encodes CASSEEDRAKNIQYF.

This clone was counted between two and nine times. Written as DNA, the CDR3 is TGTGCCAGCAGTCCCGCCTACGAGCAGTACTTC. Amino acids: CASSPAYEQYF. J is TRBJ2-7 and V is TRBV27, with D unresolved. Trimming removed 5 bases from V and 2 bases from J, with 4 bases in between. CDR3 size: 11 residues. Per germline, CDR1 MNHEY and CDR2 SMNVEV (reference sequence).

The chain links TRBV6-5 to TRBJ2-7, with D possibly being TRBD1 (6 bases). The V and J ends lost 6 bases and 0 bases respectively, with 18 bases between them. The CDR3 length is 16 residues. Germline lookup yields CDR1 MNHEY and CDR2 SVGAGI. CDR3 residues: CASSYKQGRPSYEQYF. The CDR3 DNA follows: TGTGCCAGCAGCTACAAACAGGGTAGACCCTCCTACGAGCAGTACTTC.

The V and J genes are TRBV4-2 and TRBJ2-1; D may be TRBD2 (5 bases). The germline CDR1 and CDR2 sequences are LGHNA and YNFKEQ. The length of the CDR3 is 15 residues. V lost 1 base, J lost 3 bases, and 10 bases lay in between. The CDR3 reads CASSQVQEDYNEQFF. As DNA, the CDR3 is TGTGCCAGCAGCCAAGTGCAGGAGGACTACAATGAGCAGTTCTTC.

The sample holds one count of this clone. The DNA for the CDR3 is TGCGCCAGCACCCTGGCAGGCCCCTTGGGAACCGGGGAGCTGTTTTTT. Amino acids: CASTLAGPLGTGELFF. The rearrangement uses TRBV5-1 and TRBJ2-2, with D hard to call. The CDR3 length is 16 residues. Germline CDR1 and CDR2: SGHRS and YFSETQ. The V and J ends lost 6 bases and 5 bases respectively, with 20 bases between them.

The chain is built from TRBV5-1 and TRBJ2-1; 8 bases agree with TRBD2. CDR1 SGHRS and CDR2 YFSETQ come from the germline V gene. Unmatched junction bases numbered 2, after V lost 1 base and J lost 2 bases. CDR3 size: 15 residues. The CDR3 protein is CASSLLREAYNEQFF. The CDR3 coding sequence is TGCGCCAGCAGCTTGTTGCGGGAGGCCTACAATGAGCAGTTCTTC.

This clone appeared once. The chain joins TRBV6-5 to TRBJ2-7, with no clear D. Germline V gene data show CDR1 as MNHEY and CDR2 as SVGAGI. The CDR3 is 13 residues long. The V and J ends lost 0 bases and 3 bases respectively, with 6 bases between them. CDR3 bases: TGTGCCAGCAGTTACTCTCGCAGCTACGAGCAGTACTTC. As protein: CASSYSRSYEQYF.

Only a few counts were recorded for this clone. The chain links TRBV7-9 to TRBJ2-3, with 10 bases lining up with TRBD2. Per germline, CDR1 SEHNR and CDR2 FQNEAQ (reference sequence). The CDR3 contains 18 residues. Trimming at V came to 5 bases and at J to 0 bases, leaving 11 bases not matched to a gene. The CDR3 coding sequence is TGTGCCAGCAGCCCTGGACTAGCGGCTCTTACTAGCACAGATACGCAGTATTTT. This codes for CASSPGLAALTSTDTQYF.